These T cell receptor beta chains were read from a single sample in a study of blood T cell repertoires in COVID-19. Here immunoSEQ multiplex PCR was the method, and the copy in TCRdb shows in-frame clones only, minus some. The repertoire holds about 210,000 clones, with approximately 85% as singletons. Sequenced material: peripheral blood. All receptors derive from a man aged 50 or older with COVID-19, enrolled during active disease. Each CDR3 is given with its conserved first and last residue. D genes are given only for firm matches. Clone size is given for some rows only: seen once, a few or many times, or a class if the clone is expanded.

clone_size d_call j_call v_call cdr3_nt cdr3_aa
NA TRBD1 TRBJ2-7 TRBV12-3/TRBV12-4 TGTGCCAGCAGTGTAGGGGGCCACGAGCAGTACTTC CASSVGGHEQYF
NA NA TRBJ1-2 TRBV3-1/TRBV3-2 TGTGCCAGCAGCCTCGAAGGGACTCCTGCTGTGGTGTATGGCTACACCTTC CASSLEGTPAVVYGYTF
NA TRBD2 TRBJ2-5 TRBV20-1 TGCAGTGCTAGTCTAGCGGGGCGCCAAGAGACCCAGTACTTC CSASLAGRQETQYF
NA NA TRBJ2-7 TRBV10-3 TGTGCCATCAGTGGCGGATCCCACGAGCAGTACTTC CAISGGSHEQYF
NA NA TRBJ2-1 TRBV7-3 TGTGCCAGCAGCTTAGCGGGGCAAGGCAATGAGCAGTTCTTC CASSLAGQGNEQFF
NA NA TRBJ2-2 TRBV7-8 TGTGCCAGCAGCTTGGTTCTCTCGGGGTGGGACACCGGGGAGCTGTTTTTT CASSLVLSGWDTGELFF
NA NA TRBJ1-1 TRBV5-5 TGTGCCAGCAGCTCCACATCGAACACTGAAGCTTTCTTT CASSSTSNTEAFF
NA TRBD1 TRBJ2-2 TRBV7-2 TGTGCCAGCAGTCTTAGAATTGGGACAGAGTCCCGGGGCGGGGAGCTGTTTTTT CASSLRIGTESRGGELFF
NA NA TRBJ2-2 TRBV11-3 TGTGCCAGCAGCGTCGGGACACTTACCGGGGAGCTGTTTTTT CASSVGTLTGELFF
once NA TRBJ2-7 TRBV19 TGTGCCAGTAGTCCCCGGACAGAAAACTACGAGCAGTACTTC CASSPRTENYEQYF